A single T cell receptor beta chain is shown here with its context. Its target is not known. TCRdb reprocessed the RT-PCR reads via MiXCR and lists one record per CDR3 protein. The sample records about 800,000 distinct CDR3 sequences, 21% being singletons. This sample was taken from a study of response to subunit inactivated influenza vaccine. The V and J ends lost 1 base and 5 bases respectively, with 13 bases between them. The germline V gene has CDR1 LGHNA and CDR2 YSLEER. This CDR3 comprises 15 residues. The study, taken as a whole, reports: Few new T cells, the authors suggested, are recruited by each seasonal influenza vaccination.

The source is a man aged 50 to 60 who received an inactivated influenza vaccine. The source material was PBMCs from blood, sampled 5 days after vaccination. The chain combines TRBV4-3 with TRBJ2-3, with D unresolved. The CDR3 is CASSQARSGVDTQYF. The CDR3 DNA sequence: TGCGCCAGCAGCCAAGCTCGGTCAGGCGTAGATACGCAGTATTTT.